The 4 T cell receptor beta chains below were found in one sample sequenced in a study of cytomegalovirus exposure and HLA in healthy donors. Use of 60 Vbeta and 13 Jbeta primers characterized the PCR. TCRdb's table, derived via immunoSEQ multiplex PCR, lists solely in-frame clones and lacks some. The sample holds just over 80,000 clones. The material sequenced was PBMCs. These receptors were collected from a woman aged 25 to 45 in good health and CMV-seronegative.

This rearrangement joins TRBV14 to TRBJ1-3; D may be TRBD1 (5 bases). Germline loops: CDR1 SGHDN, CDR2 FVKESK. The CDR3 length is 16 residues. Trimming pared 3 bases from V and 1 base from J, leaving 13 bases between. The CDR3 region has the DNA TGTGCCAGCAGCCATGGGTCAGGGTATTCTGGAAACACCATATATTTT. Its translation is CASSHGSGYSGNTIYF.

CDR3 protein: CARPGPNQPQHF. The CDR3 coding sequence is TGTGCCAGGCCAGGTCCCAATCAGCCCCAGCATTTT. The V gene is TRBV6-4, the J gene TRBJ1-5; D is uncertain. The V gene's germline CDR1 is MRHNA and CDR2 SNTAGT. The CDR3 has 12 amino acids. Deletions cut 9 bases from V and 3 bases from J, with 9 bases between.

CDR3 sequence reads: CASSISGLKSYEQYF. As DNA, the CDR3 is TGTGCCAGCAGTATAAGCGGATTAAAGTCCTACGAGCAGTACTTC. The V call is TRBV6-6, the J call TRBJ2-7, with a weak D call TRBD2 (5 bases). Germline assignment: CDR1 MNHNY and CDR2 SVGAGI (reference sequence). This CDR3 has 15 amino acids. Trimming removed 5 bases from V and 1 base from J, with 15 bases in between.

The CDR3 protein is CASSTTGAGDEQYF. The CDR3 coding sequence is TGTGCCAGCAGCACGACAGGGGCCGGGGACGAGCAGTACTTC. The chain couples TRBV7-2 to TRBJ2-7; 8 bases are shared with TRBD1. Trimming cost V 5 bases and J 5 bases; bases outside gene matches: 8. CDR3 length equals 14 residues. The germline gives CDR1 SGHTA, CDR2 FQGNSA.